This TCR beta chain was retrieved from a study of identical twins. A universal primer binding site was introduced by template switching. The final cDNA contained unique molecular identifiers. TCRdb independently ran MiXCR on the 5' RACE reads; one entry per CDR3 protein. The table has roughly 710,000 distinct CDR3 sequences, roughly 6% seen once. This clonotype was counted ten times or more. As yet, its antigen is unknown. Trimming pared 0 bases from V and 0 bases from J, leaving 6 bases between. Germline CDR1 reads DFQATT; CDR2 reads SNEGSKA (reference sequence). The CDR3 contains 14 residues. Study findings and constraints: Invariant populations such as MAIT and iNKT cells could partly muddle zero-insertion analyses.

The origin of this receptor is a young man in good health. Source material: naive T cells sorted from blood. This chain uses TRBV20-1 with TRBJ2-4; D remains unclear. The chain's CDR3 is CSAREFLAKNIQYF. In DNA form, the CDR3 reads TGCAGTGCTAGAGAGTTCCTAGCCAAAAACATTCAGTACTTC.